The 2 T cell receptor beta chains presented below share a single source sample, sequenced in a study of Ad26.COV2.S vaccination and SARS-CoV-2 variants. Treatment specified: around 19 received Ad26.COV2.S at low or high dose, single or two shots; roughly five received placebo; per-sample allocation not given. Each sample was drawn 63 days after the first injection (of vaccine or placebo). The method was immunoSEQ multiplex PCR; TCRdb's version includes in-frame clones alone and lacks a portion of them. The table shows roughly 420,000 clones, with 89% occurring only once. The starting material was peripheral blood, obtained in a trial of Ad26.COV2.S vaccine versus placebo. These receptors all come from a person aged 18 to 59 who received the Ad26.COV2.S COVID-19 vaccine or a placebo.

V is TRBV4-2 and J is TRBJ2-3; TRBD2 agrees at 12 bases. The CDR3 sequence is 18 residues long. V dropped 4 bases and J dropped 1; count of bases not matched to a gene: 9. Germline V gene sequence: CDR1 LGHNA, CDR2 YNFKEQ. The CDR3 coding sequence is TGTGCCAGCAGCCCTCGGACTAGCGGGGAACTAGGCACAGATACGCAGTATTTT. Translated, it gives CASSPRTSGELGTDTQYF.

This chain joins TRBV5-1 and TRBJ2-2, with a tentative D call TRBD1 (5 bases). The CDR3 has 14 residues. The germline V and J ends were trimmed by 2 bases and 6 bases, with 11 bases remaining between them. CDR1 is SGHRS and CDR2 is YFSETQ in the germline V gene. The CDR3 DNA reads TGCGCCAGCAGCTTAACTTGGGGCTCCGGGGAGCTGTTTTTT. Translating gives CASSLTWGSGELFF.